This T cell receptor (beta chain) stems from a study of shared clonotypes between healthy human individuals. General study points: Roughly 4.7% was the fraction of naive CD4 clonotypes found shared across a few donors.

This CDR3 region has 13 residues. Trimming removed 4 bases at V and 6 bases at J, with 11 bases between. Germline CDR1 and CDR2: SGHNT and YYREEE (reference sequence). To note about this clone: Its antigen is undetermined.

Profiled with immunoSEQ multiplex PCR; TCRdb holds only in-frame clones, not every one. The sample shows over 2 million clones, 85% to 95% of them seen only once. Sequencing was carried out using naive CD4+ T cells from PBMCs. Subset defined: CD45RA+ positively selected. J is TRBJ2-1 and V is TRBV5-4; TRBD2 is a possible D gene (6 bases). This TCR was sampled from a man aged 18 to 30 in good health. Some clones in this sample may be carry-over from other donors' samples. The CDR3 region is CASSPGERNEQFF. As DNA, the CDR3 is TGTGCCAGCAGCCCGGGGGAACGCAATGAGCAGTTCTTC.